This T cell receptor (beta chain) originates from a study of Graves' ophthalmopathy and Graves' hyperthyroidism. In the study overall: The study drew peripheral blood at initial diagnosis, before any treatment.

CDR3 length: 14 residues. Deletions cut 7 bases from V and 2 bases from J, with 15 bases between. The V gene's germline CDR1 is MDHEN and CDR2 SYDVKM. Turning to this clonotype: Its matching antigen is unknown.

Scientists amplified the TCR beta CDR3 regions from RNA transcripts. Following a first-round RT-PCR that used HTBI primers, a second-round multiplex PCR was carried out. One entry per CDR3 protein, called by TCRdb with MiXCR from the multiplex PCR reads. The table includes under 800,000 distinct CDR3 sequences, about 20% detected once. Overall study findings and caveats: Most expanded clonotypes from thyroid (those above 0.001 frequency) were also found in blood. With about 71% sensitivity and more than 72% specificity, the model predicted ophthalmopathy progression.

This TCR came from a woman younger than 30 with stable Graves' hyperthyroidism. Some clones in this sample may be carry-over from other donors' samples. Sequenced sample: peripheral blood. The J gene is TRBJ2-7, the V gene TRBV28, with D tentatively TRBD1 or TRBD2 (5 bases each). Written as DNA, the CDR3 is TGTGCCAGCACCGTTGGGACGGCCACCTACGAGCAGTACTTC. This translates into CASTVGTATYEQYF. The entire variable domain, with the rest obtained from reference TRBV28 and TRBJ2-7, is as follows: DVKVTQSSRYLVKRTGEKVFLECVQDMDHENMFWYRQDPGLGLRLIYFSYDVKMKEKGDIPEGYSVSREKKERFSLILESASTNQTSMYLCASTVGTATYEQYFGPGTRLTVT.